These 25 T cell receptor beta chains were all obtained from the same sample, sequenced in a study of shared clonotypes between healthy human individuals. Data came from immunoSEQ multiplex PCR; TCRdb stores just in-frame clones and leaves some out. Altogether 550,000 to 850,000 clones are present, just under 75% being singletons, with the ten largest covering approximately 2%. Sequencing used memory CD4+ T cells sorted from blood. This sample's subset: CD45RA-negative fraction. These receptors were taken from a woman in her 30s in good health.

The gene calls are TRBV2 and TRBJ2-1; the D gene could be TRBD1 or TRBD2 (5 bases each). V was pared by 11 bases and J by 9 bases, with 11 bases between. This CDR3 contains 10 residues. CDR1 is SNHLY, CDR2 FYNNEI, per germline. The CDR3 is CALGESEQFF. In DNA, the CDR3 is TGTGCCTTGGGGGAAAGTGAGCAGTTCTTC.

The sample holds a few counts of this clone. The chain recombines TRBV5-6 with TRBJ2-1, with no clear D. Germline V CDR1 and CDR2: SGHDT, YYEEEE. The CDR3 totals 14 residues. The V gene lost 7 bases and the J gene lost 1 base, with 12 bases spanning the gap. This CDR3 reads CASAIGRSYNEQFF. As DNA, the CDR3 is TGTGCCAGCGCTATCGGCAGATCCTACAATGAGCAGTTCTTC.

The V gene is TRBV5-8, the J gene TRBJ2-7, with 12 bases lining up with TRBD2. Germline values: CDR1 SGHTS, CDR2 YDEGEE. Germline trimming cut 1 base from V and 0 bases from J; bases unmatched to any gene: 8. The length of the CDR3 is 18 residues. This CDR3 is CASSLMRLAGVFSYEQYF. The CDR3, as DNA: TGTGCCAGCAGCTTGATGAGACTAGCGGGAGTTTTCTCCTACGAGCAGTACTTC.

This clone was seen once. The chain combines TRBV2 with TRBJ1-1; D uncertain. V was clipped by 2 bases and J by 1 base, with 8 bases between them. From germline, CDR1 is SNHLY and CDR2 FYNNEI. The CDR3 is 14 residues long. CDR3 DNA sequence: TGTGCCAGCAGTGAAAGTATGGGGAACACTGAAGCTTTCTTT. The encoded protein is CASSESMGNTEAFF.

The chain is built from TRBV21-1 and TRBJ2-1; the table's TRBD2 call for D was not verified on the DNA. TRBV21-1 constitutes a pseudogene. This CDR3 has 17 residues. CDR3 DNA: TGTGCCAGCAGCAAAGAGAGGACTAGCGGCCTATACAATGAGCAGTTCTTC. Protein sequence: CASSKERTSGLYNEQFF.

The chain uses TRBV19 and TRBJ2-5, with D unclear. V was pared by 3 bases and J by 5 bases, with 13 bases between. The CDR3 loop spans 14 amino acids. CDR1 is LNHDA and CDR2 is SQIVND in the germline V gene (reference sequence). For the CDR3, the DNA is TGTGCCAGTAGTATGAGTCTTCGGGCGGAGACCCAGTACTTC. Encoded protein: CASSMSLRAETQYF.

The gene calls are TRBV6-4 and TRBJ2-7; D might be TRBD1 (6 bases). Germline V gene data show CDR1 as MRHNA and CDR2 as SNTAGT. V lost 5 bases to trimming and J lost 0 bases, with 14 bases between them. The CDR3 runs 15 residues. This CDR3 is CASSTQGKISYEQYF. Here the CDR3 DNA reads TGTGCCAGCAGTACTCAGGGGAAAATCTCCTACGAGCAGTACTTC.

The CDR3 DNA sequence: TGTGCCAGCAGGCTGCGGCTACAGGGAGCCAATGAGCAGTTCTTC. Amino acids: CASRLRLQGANEQFF. The chain combines TRBV27 with TRBJ2-1; tentatively, D is TRBD1 (6 bases). Germline V CDR1 and CDR2: MNHEY, SMNVEV (reference sequence). The CDR3 extends over 15 amino acids. The V end lost 6 bases, the J end lost 6 bases, and 18 bases lay between the germline ends.

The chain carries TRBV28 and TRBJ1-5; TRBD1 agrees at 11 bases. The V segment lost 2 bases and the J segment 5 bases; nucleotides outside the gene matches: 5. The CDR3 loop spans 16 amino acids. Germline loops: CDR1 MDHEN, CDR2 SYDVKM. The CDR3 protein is CASSLGGQGAYQPQHF. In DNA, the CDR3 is TGTGCCAGCAGTTTAGGAGGACAGGGGGCGTATCAGCCCCAGCATTTT.

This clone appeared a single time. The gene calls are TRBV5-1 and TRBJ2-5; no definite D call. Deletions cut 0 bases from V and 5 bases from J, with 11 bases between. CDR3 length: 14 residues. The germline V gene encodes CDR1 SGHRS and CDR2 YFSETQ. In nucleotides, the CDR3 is TGCGCCAGCAGCTTGGAAGCCCCGTGGGAGACCCAGTACTTC. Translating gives CASSLEAPWETQYF.

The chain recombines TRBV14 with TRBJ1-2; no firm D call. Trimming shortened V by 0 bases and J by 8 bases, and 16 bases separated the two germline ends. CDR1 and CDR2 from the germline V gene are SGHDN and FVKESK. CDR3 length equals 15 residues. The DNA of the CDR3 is TGTGCCAGCAGCCAAGACGGACTTCCCCTCGAAGGCTACACCTTC. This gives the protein CASSQDGLPLEGYTF. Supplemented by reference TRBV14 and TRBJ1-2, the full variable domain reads EAGVTQFPSHSVIEKGQTVTLRCDPISGHDNLYWYRRVMGKEIKFLLHFVKESKQDESGMPNNRFLAERTGGTYSTLKVQPAELEDSGVYFCASSQDGLPLEGYTFGSGTRLTVV.

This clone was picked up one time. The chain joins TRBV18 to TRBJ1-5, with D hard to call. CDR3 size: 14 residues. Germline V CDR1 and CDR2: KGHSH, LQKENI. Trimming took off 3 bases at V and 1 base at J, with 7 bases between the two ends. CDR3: CASSPGWSNQPQHF. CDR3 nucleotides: TGTGCCAGCTCACCGGGATGGAGCAATCAGCCCCAGCATTTT.

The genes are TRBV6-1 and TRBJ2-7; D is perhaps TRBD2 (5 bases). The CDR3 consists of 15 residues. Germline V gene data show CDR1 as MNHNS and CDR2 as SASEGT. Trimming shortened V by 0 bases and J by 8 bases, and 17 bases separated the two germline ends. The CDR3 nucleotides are TGTGCCAGCAGTGAAGCCCCCACATCGCGGGCGCAGCAGTACTTC. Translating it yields CASSEAPTSRAQQYF.

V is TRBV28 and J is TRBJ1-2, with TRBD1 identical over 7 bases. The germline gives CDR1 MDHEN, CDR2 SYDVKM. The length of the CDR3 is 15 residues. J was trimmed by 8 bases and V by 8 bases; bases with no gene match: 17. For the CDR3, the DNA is TGTGCCAGCGGGCGAACGGACAGGCCCTCGATGGGCTACACCTTC. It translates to CASGRTDRPSMGYTF.

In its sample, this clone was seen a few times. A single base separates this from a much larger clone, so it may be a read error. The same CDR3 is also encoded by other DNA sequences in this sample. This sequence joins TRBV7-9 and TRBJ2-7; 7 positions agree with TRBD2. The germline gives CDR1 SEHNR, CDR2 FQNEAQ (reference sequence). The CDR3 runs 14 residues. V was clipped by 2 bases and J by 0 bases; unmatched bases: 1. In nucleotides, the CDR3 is TGTGCCAGCAGCTTACAGCGGGACTCCTACGAGCAGTACTTC. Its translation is CASSLQRDSYEQYF. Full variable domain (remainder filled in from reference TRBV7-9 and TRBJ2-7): DTGVSQNPRHKITKRGQNVTFRCDPISEHNRLYWYRQTLGQGPEFLTYFQNEAQLEKSRLLSDRFSAERPKGSFSTLEIQRTEQGDSAMYLCASSLQRDSYEQYFGPGTRLTVT.

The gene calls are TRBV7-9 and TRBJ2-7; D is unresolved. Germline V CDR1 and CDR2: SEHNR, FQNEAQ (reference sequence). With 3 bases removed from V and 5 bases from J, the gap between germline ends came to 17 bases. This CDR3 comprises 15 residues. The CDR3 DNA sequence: TGTGCCAGCAGCTTGGTCGTGGACGTTGGTCACGAGCAGTACTTC. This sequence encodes CASSLVVDVGHEQYF.

CDR3 nucleotide sequence: TGCAGCGTCGCGACAGGGTCTGGCGAGCAGTACTTC. Encoded protein: CSVATGSGEQYF. The rearrangement uses TRBV29-1 and TRBJ2-7; 7 nucleotides line up with TRBD1. The CDR3 contains 12 residues. The trim removed 6 bases at V and 6 bases at J, leaving 8 bases unmatched. Germline CDR1 is SQVTM and CDR2 is ANQGSEA.

In nucleotides, the CDR3 is TGTGCCAGCAGTCTATATGGACAGGGCAGTTATCAGCCCCAGCATTTT. Its translation: CASSLYGQGSYQPQHF. The V gene is TRBV28, the J gene TRBJ1-5, with 8 bases fitting TRBD1. V lost 5 bases, J lost 5 bases, and 11 bases stayed unmatched. The CDR3 covers 16 residues. Looked up from germline, CDR1 is MDHEN and CDR2 is SYDVKM.

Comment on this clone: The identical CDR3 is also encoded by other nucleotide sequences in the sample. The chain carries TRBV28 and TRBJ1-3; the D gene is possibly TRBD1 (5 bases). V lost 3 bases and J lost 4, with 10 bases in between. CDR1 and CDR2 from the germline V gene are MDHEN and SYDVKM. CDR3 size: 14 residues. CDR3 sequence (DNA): TGTGCCAGCAGTTTTGGGGGTAACGGAAACACCATATATTTT. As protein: CASSFGGNGNTIYF.

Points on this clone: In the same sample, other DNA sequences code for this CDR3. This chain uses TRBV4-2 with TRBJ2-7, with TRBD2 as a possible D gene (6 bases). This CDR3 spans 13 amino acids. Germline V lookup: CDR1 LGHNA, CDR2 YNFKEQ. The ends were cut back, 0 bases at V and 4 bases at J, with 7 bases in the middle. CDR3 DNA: TGTGCCAGCAGCCAAGATCTAGCGTACGAGCAGTACTTC. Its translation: CASSQDLAYEQYF.

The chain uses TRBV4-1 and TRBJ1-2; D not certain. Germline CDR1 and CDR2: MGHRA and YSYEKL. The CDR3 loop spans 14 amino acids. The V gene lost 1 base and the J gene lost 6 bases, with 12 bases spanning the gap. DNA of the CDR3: TGCGCCAGCAGCCAAGCCCAGGCCCCAAATGGCTACACCTTC. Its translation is CASSQAQAPNGYTF.

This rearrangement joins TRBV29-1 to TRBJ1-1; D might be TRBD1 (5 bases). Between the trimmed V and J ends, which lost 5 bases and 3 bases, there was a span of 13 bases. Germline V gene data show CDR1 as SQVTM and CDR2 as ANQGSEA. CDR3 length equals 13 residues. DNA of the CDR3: TGCAGCGTTCGAGGGACCTGGGACACTGAAGCTTTCTTT. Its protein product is CSVRGTWDTEAFF.

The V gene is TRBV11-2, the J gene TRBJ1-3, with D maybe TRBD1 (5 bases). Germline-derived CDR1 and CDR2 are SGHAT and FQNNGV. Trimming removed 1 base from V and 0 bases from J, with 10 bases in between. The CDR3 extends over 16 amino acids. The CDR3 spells CASSLGRGNSGNTIYF. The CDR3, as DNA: TGTGCCAGCAGCTTAGGTCGGGGGAACTCTGGAAACACCATATATTTT.

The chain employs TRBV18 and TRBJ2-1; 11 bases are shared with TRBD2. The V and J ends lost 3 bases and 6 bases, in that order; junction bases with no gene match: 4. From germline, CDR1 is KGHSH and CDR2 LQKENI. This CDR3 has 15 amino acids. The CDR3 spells CASSPPGLAVNEQFF. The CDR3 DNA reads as TGTGCCAGCTCACCTCCGGGACTAGCGGTCAATGAGCAGTTCTTC.

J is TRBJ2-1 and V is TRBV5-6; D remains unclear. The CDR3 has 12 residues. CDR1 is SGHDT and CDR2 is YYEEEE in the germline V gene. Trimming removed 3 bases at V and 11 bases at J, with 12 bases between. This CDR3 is CASSWVIGQQFF. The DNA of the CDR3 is TGTGCCAGCAGCTGGGTGATCGGTCAGCAGTTCTTC.